This T cell receptor beta chain comes out of a study of PD-1 blockade in classical Hodgkin lymphoma. General study findings and limits: By C4D1 there was a significant rise in CD4+ TCR diversity but not in CD8+ TCR diversity. Before treatment, complete responders showed about the same diversity as newly diagnosed patients.

Per germline, CDR1 GTSNPN and CDR2 SVGIG (reference sequence). The CDR3 has 15 amino acids. Trimming left V 2 bases short and J 4 bases short, with 17 bases between. As regards this clone: Its antigen remains unidentified.

Each patient's relapse followed autologous stem cell transplantation, and brentuximab vedotin exposure varied. Using immunoSEQ multiplex PCR, the repertoire was profiled, and TCRdb retains in-frame clones only, with some absent. Of about 94,000 clones in the sample, about 91% were seen once. V is TRBV30 and J is TRBJ1-1, with D possibly being TRBD1 (6 bases). The receptor's source is a human donor with classical Hodgkin lymphoma. The sequencing used peripheral blood mononuclear cells (PBMCs), collected before the second cycle of nivolumab. For the CDR3, the DNA is TGTGCCTGGAGTTTCAAGGGGGGCCTGGGCACTGAAGCTTTCTTT. Residues: CAWSFKGGLGTEAFF. The variable domain in full, completed from reference TRBV30 and TRBJ1-1, reads SQTIHQWPATLVQPVGSPLSLECTVEGTSNPNLYWYRQAAGRGLQLLFYSVGIGQISSEVPQNLSASRPQDRQFILSSKKLLLSDSGFYLCAWSFKGGLGTEAFFGQGTRLTVV.